The present T cell receptor (beta chain) was sequenced within a study of blood T cell repertoires in COVID-19. Sequenced by immunoSEQ multiplex PCR; TCRdb stores in-frame clones only, minus some. The table lists around 24,000 clones, almost 90% of them singletons. Sequenced material: peripheral blood. This receptor was taken from a man in his 70s with acute or convalescent COVID-19.

CDR3 bases: TGCAGCGTCCGAGCCTCCGAGTCCGATACGCAGTATTTT. Translated: CSVRASESDTQYF. The chain links TRBV29-1 to TRBJ2-3; no clear D gene. CDR3 length equals 13 residues. V lost 6 bases to trimming and J lost 6 bases, with 16 bases between them. Per the germline V gene, CDR1 is SQVTM and CDR2 is ANQGSEA.